The text below deals with one T cell receptor (beta chain). Antigen specificity is unknown. Trimming shortened V by 2 bases and J by 4 bases, and 6 bases separated the two germline ends. This CDR3 has 12 residues. Germline-derived CDR1 and CDR2 are SGHTA and FQGNSA. These data belong to a study of Ad26.COV2.S vaccination and SARS-CoV-2 variants. Assay used: immunoSEQ multiplex PCR; TCRdb lists only in-frame clones, some missing. The data show 400,000 to 450,000 clones, roughly 88% seen once. The treatment was: 15 to 20 received Ad26.COV2.S at low or high dose, single or two shots; several received placebo; per-sample allocation not given. The study sampled participants on day 63 after the first vaccine or placebo injection. Whoever gave the sample was an adult aged 18-55 years in Boston. The vaccine antigen was prefusion-stabilized Wuhan SARS-CoV-2 spike. Points from the study as a whole: Participants in the vaccine arm had higher spike-specific TCR breadth; placebo recipients had lower. The breadth of spike-specific CD8+ and CD4+ T cell responses after vaccination was reportedly substantial.

This receptor was obtained from a person aged 18 to 65 who received the Ad26.COV2.S COVID-19 vaccine or a placebo. The input for sequencing was peripheral blood, taken in a trial of Ad26.COV2.S vaccine versus placebo. This rearrangement joins TRBV7-2 to TRBJ2-7; D not resolved. CDR3 in amino acids: CASSLFPYEQYF. The CDR3 DNA is TGTGCCAGCAGCTTATTCCCATACGAGCAGTACTTC. Full variable domain (rest looked up from reference TRBV7-2 and TRBJ2-7): GAGVSQSPSNKVTEKGKDVELRCDPISGHTALYWYRQSLGQGLEFLIYFQGNSAPDKSGLPSDRFSAERTGGSVSTLTIQRTQQEDSAVYLCASSLFPYEQYFGPGTRLTVT.